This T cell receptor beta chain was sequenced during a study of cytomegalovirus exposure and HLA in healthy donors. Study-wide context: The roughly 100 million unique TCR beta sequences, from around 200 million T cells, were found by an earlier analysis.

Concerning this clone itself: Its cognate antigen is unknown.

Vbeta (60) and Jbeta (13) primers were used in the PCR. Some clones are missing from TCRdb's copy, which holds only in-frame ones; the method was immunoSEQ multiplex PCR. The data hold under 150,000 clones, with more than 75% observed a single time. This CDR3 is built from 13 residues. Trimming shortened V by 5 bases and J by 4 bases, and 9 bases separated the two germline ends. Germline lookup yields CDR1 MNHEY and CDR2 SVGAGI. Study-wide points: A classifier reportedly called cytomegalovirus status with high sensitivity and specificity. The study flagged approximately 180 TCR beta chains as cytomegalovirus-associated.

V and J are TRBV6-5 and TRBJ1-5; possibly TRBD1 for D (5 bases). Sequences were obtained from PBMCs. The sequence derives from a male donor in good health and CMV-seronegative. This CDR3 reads CASSQGGNQPQHF. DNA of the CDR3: TGTGCCAGCAGTCAGGGAGGGAATCAGCCCCAGCATTTT.